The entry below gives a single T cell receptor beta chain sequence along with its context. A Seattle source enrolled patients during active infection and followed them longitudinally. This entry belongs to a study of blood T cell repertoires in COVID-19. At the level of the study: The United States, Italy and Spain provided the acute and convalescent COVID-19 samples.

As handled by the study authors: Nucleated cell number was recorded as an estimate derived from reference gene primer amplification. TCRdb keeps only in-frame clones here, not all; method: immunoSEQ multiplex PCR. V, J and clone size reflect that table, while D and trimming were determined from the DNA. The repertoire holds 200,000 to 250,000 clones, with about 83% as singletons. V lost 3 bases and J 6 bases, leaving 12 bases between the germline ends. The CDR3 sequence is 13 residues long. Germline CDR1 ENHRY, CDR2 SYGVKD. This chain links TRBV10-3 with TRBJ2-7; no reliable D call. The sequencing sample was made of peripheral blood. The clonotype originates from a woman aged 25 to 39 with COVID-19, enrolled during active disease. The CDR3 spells CAISDNDSREQYF. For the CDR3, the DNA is TGTGCCATCAGTGACAATGATTCGCGCGAGCAGTACTTC.